The rows below give T cell receptor beta chains drawn from one sample of a study of shared clonotypes between healthy human individuals. Data came from immunoSEQ multiplex PCR; TCRdb stores just in-frame clones and leaves some out. This sample has around 640,000 clones, with 90% to 97% found just once. Sequencing input: naive CD8+ T cells sorted from blood. The receptors come from a woman younger than 45 in good health. Both conserved end residues are part of each CDR3. The D gene is left open where the match is weak.

NA TRBV2 CASSESTSSNQPQHF
NA TRBV6-5 CASSSSGTYEQYF
NA TRBV27 CASSTGNEQFF
TRBD2 TRBV7-9 CASSTPGLAEYQETQYF
TRBD1 TRBV30 CAWSPSTGVRTFF
NA TRBV15 CATSLGAGTGAFF
NA TRBV5-6 CASSLEGFGGPGHGYTF
TRBD2 TRBV7-3 CASSPSTSGRTDTQYF
TRBD1 TRBV27 CASSIGTGGGEQFF
NA TRBV11-2 CASSLQMDLFGEAFF
TRBD2 TRBV7-9 CASSQAGGETQYF
NA TRBV19 CASTGIGYNEQFF
NA TRBV25-1 CASSEYAGNEQYF
TRBD2 TRBV2 CASSTSGTYEQYF
TRBD2 TRBV9 CASSVSGLAGVYEQYF
NA TRBV27 CASSSRDPSYEQYF
TRBD2 TRBV27 CASREGGAVEQFF
NA TRBV28 CASSFAGVGQPQHF
TRBD1 TRBV19 CASSPGQGGAEAFF
NA TRBV19 CASSLAVNYEQYF
NA TRBV6-5 CASSQLGLDEQYF
NA TRBV11-2 CASSFGEDYEQYF
NA TRBV9 CASSANRRMNTEAFF
NA TRBV14 CASSPRGGLKYNEQFF
TRBD2 TRBV6-5 CASRRLAPTYEQYF
NA TRBV10-3 CATHPGQLNAYNEQFF
NA TRBV27 CASRPASLSNEQYF
TRBD1 TRBV7-7 CASSPTGGATGELFF
TRBD2 TRBV29-1 CSVEGLAGVGTRGDQYF
NA TRBV5-6 CASSFPYTNTQYF
NA TRBV5-4 CASSWETGELFF
TRBD2 TRBV5-4 CASSGEGTSGRIRTDTQYF
NA TRBV9 CASSVATTEYGYTF
NA TRBV7-8 CASSSTGDTQYF
NA TRBV6-6 CASSSGHAAAGEQFF
NA TRBV4-2 CASSQHRGGETQYF
NA TRBV11-2 CASSLGPQLFYNEQFF
TRBD2 TRBV7-8 CASSLTSGRSRETQYF
NA TRBV19 CASSIDGNEQFF
NA TRBV11-2 CASSLSGNYGYTF
NA TRBV4-1 CASSQGLLTDTQYF
NA TRBV29-1 CSAWDTFYEQYF
NA TRBV7-8 CASSLAYWGAGPNITDTQYF
NA TRBV7-9 CASRLGGYEQYF
NA TRBV5-1 CASSLDSLAFGGANVLTF
NA TRBV10-3 CAISESETISYEQYF
NA TRBV5-6 CASSLDGNPSEQYF
NA TRBV28 CAWGRRDSHFEQFF
NA TRBV9 CARNVLRESLIYEQYF
NA TRBV27 CASSFGRVTTEAFF
NA TRBV11-2 CASSSWDSYTDTQYF
NA TRBV15 CATGYNEQFF
TRBD2 TRBV4-1 CASSRGAGLAGVQSSYEQYF
NA TRBV2 CASSGTMGTDTQYF
NA TRBV28 CASSLSGTLYEQYF
TRBD2 TRBV29-1 CSVDSGTGSTGELFF
NA TRBV28 CASSLTSSYNSPLHF
TRBD2 TRBV5-1 CASSLVTSGFTGELFF